A single sample gave rise to the 9 T cell receptor beta chains below, sequenced in a study of blood T cell repertoires in COVID-19. Some clones are missing from TCRdb's copy, which holds only in-frame ones; the method was immunoSEQ multiplex PCR. The sample shows just over 300,000 clones, 90% of them seen only once. Sequencing used PBMCs or T cells enriched from blood (not recorded which). These receptors were collected from a woman between 18 and 29 years old with acute COVID-19.

This clone is a singleton in its sample. This sequence joins TRBV18 and TRBJ2-7; 8 nucleotides line up with TRBD1. CDR1 KGHSH and CDR2 LQKENI come from the germline V gene. J gave up 5 bases and V 9 bases, and 12 bases lay outside the gene matches. The CDR3 loop spans 14 amino acids. CDR3 sequence (DNA): TGTGCCAGTTTACCGGACAGGGAGGCCAACGAGCAGTACTTC. Translated, it gives CASLPDREANEQYF.

This chain uses TRBV19 with TRBJ2-7; 9 positions agree with TRBD1. V lost 1 base, J lost 1 base, and 2 bases stayed unmatched. Germline CDR1 reads LNHDA; CDR2 reads SQIVND (reference sequence). The CDR3 runs 15 residues. The CDR3 here is CASSIATGGSYEQYF. CDR3 in DNA: TGTGCCAGTAGTATAGCGACAGGGGGATCCTACGAGCAGTACTTC.

The genes are TRBV19 and TRBJ1-2; 7 positions match TRBD1. CDR3 length equals 14 residues. V shed 5 bases, J shed 1 base, and the junction held 4 bases outside the gene matches. Germline lookup yields CDR1 LNHDA and CDR2 SQIVND (reference sequence). The CDR3 region has the DNA TGTGCCAGTAGTCCGGACAGGCTTAACTATGGCTACACCTTC. Protein sequence: CASSPDRLNYGYTF.

The rearrangement links TRBV11-2 to TRBJ2-7; 14 bases match TRBD2. V was pared by 0 bases and J by 6 bases, with 4 bases of the junction left unmatched. Germline CDR1 reads SGHAT; CDR2 reads FQNNGV. CDR3 length equals 16 residues. The CDR3 nucleotides read TGTGCCAGCAGCTTAGAAGGGACTAGCGGGAGAACCGAGCAGTACTTC. The encoded protein is CASSLEGTSGRTEQYF.

CDR3 nucleotides: TGTGCCAGCAGTTTTTCCGGGACATACTACAATGAGCAGTTCTTC. It encodes CASSFSGTYYNEQFF. The chain employs TRBV3-1 (or the pseudogene TRBV3-2) and TRBJ2-1; D perhaps matches TRBD1 (6 bases). CDR3 size: 15 residues. Between the trimmed V and J ends, which lost 6 bases and 3 bases, there was a span of 15 bases. Germline-derived CDR1 and CDR2 are LGHDT and YNNKEL (reference sequence).

The rearrangement uses TRBV5-1 and TRBJ2-7; D not certain. Trimming took 0 bases from V and 6 from J, leaving 13 bases between them. Germline V gene lookup returns CDR1 SGHRS and CDR2 YFSETQ. CDR3 size: 14 residues. The CDR3 is CASSLAVSLGEQYF. CDR3 bases: TGCGCCAGCAGCTTGGCCGTCAGCCTAGGCGAGCAGTACTTC.

The chain recombines TRBV28 with TRBJ1-1, with 7 bases fitting TRBD1. CDR1 and CDR2 (germline): MDHEN, SYDVKM. With 5 bases clipped from V and 5 bases from J, the junction kept 8 bases outside the gene matches. This CDR3 is built from 14 residues. The DNA for the CDR3 is TGTGCCAGCAGTCCCTCAGACAGGGTAACTGAAGCTTTCTTT. Amino acids: CASSPSDRVTEAFF.

This clone occurred a few times. This chain connects TRBV11-2 to TRBJ2-7; the D gene is possibly TRBD1 (6 bases). This CDR3 comprises 14 residues. Trimming removed 4 bases at V and 9 bases at J, with 19 bases between. Germline lookup yields CDR1 SGHAT and CDR2 FQNNGV. CDR3 sequence (DNA): TGTGCCAGCAGCTCCGGGACAACTTTCAGCGGGCAGTACTTC. Amino acid sequence: CASSSGTTFSGQYF. Complete variable domain (other parts from reference TRBV11-2 and TRBJ2-7): EAGVAQSPRYKIIEKRQSVAFWCNPISGHATLYWYQQILGQGPKLLIQFQNNGVVDDSQLPKDRFSAERLKGVDSTLKIQPAKLEDSAVYLCASSSGTTFSGQYFGPGTRLTVT.

This chain links TRBV2 with TRBJ2-1; 10 bases agree with TRBD2. Germline trimming cut 0 bases from V and 8 bases from J; bases unmatched to any gene: 16. From germline, CDR1 is SNHLY and CDR2 FYNNEI. The CDR3 consists of 19 residues. CDR3 sequence: CASSEAPSVVAGGWHEQFF. CDR3 DNA sequence: TGTGCCAGCAGTGAAGCCCCCTCGGTGGTAGCGGGAGGTTGGCATGAGCAGTTCTTC. The full variable domain, completed using reference TRBV2 and TRBJ2-1, is EPEVTQTPSHQVTQMGQEVILRCVPISNHLYFYWYRQILGQKVEFLVSFYNNEISEKSEIFDDQFSVERPDGSNFTLKIRSTKLEDSAMYFCASSEAPSVVAGGWHEQFFGPGTRLTVL.